Below, 30 T cell receptor beta chains from the same sample are listed, as sequenced in a study of blood T cell repertoires in COVID-19. Data came from immunoSEQ multiplex PCR; TCRdb stores just in-frame clones and leaves some out. Of fewer than 250,000 clones listed, about nine tenths are singletons. The sample taken for sequencing was PBMCs or T cells enriched from blood (not recorded which). The receptors shown here come from a man aged 30-40 years in a cohort exposed to, infected with or recovered from COVID-19 (not recorded which).

CDR3 in DNA: TGTGCCAGCAGCTTAGTCCCAGGCTCTGGAAACACCATATATTTT. Protein product: CASSLVPGSGNTIYF. The chain combines TRBV7-6 with TRBJ1-3; the D is unclear. V gave up 1 base and J gave up 0 bases, with 7 bases separating them. The CDR3 covers 15 residues. The germline V gene encodes CDR1 SGHVS and CDR2 FNYEAQ.

This chain links TRBV5-6 with TRBJ2-7; a possible D gene is TRBD2 (6 bases). From germline, CDR1 is SGHDT and CDR2 YYEEEE. This CDR3 contains 16 residues. V was trimmed by 4 bases and J by 3 bases, leaving 20 bases between them. CDR3 sequence (DNA): TGTGCCAGCAGCACATCCCGGGGGTCGCAGGACTACGAGCAGTACTTC. It translates to CASSTSRGSQDYEQYF.

This clone has only one observation. The V and J genes are TRBV7-9 and TRBJ2-1, with a weak D call TRBD1 (5 bases). Germline V gene sequence: CDR1 SEHNR, CDR2 FQNEAQ (reference sequence). The ends were cut back, 4 bases at V and 0 bases at J, with 10 bases in the middle. The CDR3 extends over 15 amino acids. In DNA, the CDR3 is TGTGCCAGCAGCTCCCGACAGAGCTCCTACAATGAGCAGTTCTTC. Translated: CASSSRQSSYNEQFF.

The genes are TRBV29-1 and TRBJ2-1; TRBD1 matches at 11 bases. Trimming at V came to 8 bases and at J to 7 bases, leaving 10 bases not matched to a gene. CDR1 is SQVTM, CDR2 ANQGSEA, per germline. The CDR3 has 14 amino acids. The CDR3 reads CSIEDRGLENEQFF. In nucleotides, the CDR3 is TGCAGCATAGAGGACAGGGGGCTCGAGAATGAGCAGTTCTTC.

This sequence joins TRBV5-1 and TRBJ1-1; the D gene is possibly TRBD1 (6 bases). Trimming shortened V by 3 bases and J by 4 bases, and 13 bases separated the two germline ends. CDR1 and CDR2 from the germline V gene are SGHRS and YFSETQ. This CDR3 is 14 amino acids long. The CDR3 region is CASSSGAYGTEAFF. As DNA, the CDR3 is TGCGCCAGCAGCTCAGGGGCCTACGGCACTGAAGCTTTCTTT. Based on the CDR3 plus reference TRBV5-1 and TRBJ1-1, the full variable domain is KAGVTQTPRYLIKTRGQQVTLSCSPISGHRSVSWYQQTPGQGLQFLFEYFSETQRNKGNFPGRFSGRQFSNSRSEMNVSTLELGDSALYLCASSSGAYGTEAFFGQGTRLTVV.

The V call is TRBV9, the J call TRBJ1-2; no firm D call. V lost 4 bases and J lost 1, with 8 bases in between. The CDR3 contains 13 residues. Germline loops: CDR1 SGDLS, CDR2 YYNGEE. The DNA of the CDR3 is TGTGCCAGCAGCCCAACGGTTAACTATGGCTACACCTTC. This codes for CASSPTVNYGYTF.

The chain uses TRBV7-2 and TRBJ1-4, with 7 bases aligning to TRBD1. Trimming took 1 base from V and 7 from J; bases not matched to a gene: 9. This CDR3 spans 16 amino acids. CDR1 SGHTA and CDR2 FQGNSA come from the germline V gene. CDR3 sequence (DNA): TGTGCCAGCAGCTTAGGGGGAGAGGGGGCTGGTGAAAAACTGTTTTTT. Protein: CASSLGGEGAGEKLFF.

The V gene is TRBV28, the J gene TRBJ1-1, with 8 positions matching TRBD1. Per the germline V gene, CDR1 is MDHEN and CDR2 is SYDVKM. CDR3 length: 15 residues. The junction had 7 bases not matched to a gene; V was cut back by 6 bases and J by 1 base. Written as DNA, the CDR3 is TGTGCCAGCAGGCCCAGACAGGGGAGGAACACTGAAGCTTTCTTT. Protein: CASRPRQGRNTEAFF.

The genes are TRBV19 and TRBJ2-2; 14 nucleotides align to TRBD2. This CDR3 has 17 amino acids. The V gene end was trimmed by 5 bases and the J gene end by 0 bases; junction bases not matched to a gene: 2. The germline V gene has CDR1 LNHDA and CDR2 SQIVND (reference sequence). The CDR3 region has the DNA TGTGCCAGTAGTGTGGGACTAGCGGGAGCGAACACCGGGGAGCTGTTTTTT. Protein product: CASSVGLAGANTGELFF.

The V and J genes are TRBV18 and TRBJ1-5; no firm D call. This CDR3 has 14 residues. The germline gives CDR1 KGHSH, CDR2 LQKENI. Trimming stripped 6 bases from V and 3 bases from J, with 12 bases between. CDR3 sequence reads: CASSNQRNNQPQHF. Here the CDR3 DNA reads TGTGCCAGCTCGAATCAGCGTAACAATCAGCCCCAGCATTTT.

The chain links TRBV2 to TRBJ2-4, with 8 bases identical to TRBD2. Germline-derived CDR1 and CDR2 are SNHLY and FYNNEI. The CDR3 consists of 14 residues. Trimming cost V 6 bases and J 9 bases; bases outside gene matches: 10. The CDR3 nucleotides read TGTGCCAGCAGCCGGGAGGGGCTAGCAGTCATTCAGTACTTC. Translated, it gives CASSREGLAVIQYF. Together with reference TRBV2 and TRBJ2-4, the CDR3 gives the full variable domain: EPEVTQTPSHQVTQMGQEVILRCVPISNHLYFYWYRQILGQKVEFLVSFYNNEISEKSEIFDDQFSVERPDGSNFTLKIRSTKLEDSAMYFCASSREGLAVIQYFGAGTRLSVL.

CDR3 DNA sequence: TGCGCCAGCAGCTTCGGTTTAGGGGACAGGGACGGCTACACCTTC. It translates to CASSFGLGDRDGYTF. The rearrangement uses TRBV5-1 and TRBJ1-2, with 9 bases that match TRBD1. The germline CDR1 and CDR2 sequences are SGHRS and YFSETQ. CDR3 size: 15 residues. The ends lost 2 bases at V and 8 bases at J; junction bases unmatched: 10.

This CDR3 is CASSLSGSNQPQHF. CDR3 coding DNA: TGCGCCAGCAGCTTGTCGGGAAGCAATCAGCCCCAGCATTTT. This sequence joins TRBV5-1 and TRBJ1-5, with D unclear. Trimming removed 1 base at V and 1 base at J, with 6 bases between. This CDR3 spans 14 amino acids. Germline V gene data show CDR1 as SGHRS and CDR2 as YFSETQ. The full variable domain, completed using reference TRBV5-1 and TRBJ1-5, is KAGVTQTPRYLIKTRGQQVTLSCSPISGHRSVSWYQQTPGQGLQFLFEYFSETQRNKGNFPGRFSGRQFSNSRSEMNVSTLELGDSALYLCASSLSGSNQPQHFGDGTRLSIL.

The rearrangement joins TRBV6-5 to TRBJ1-5; 8 bases are shared with TRBD1. V dropped 5 bases and J dropped 6; count of bases not matched to a gene: 9. The CDR3 spans 15 residues. Germline V gene lookup returns CDR1 MNHEY and CDR2 SVGAGI. The CDR3 loop is CASSRDGQGGQPQHF. The CDR3 DNA sequence: TGTGCCAGCAGTCGAGACGGACAGGGCGGTCAGCCCCAGCATTTT.

The chain is built from TRBV5-1 and TRBJ2-3; 13 bases line up with TRBD2. Unmatched junction bases numbered 1, after V lost 1 base and J lost 5 bases. The germline V gene encodes CDR1 SGHRS and CDR2 YFSETQ. The CDR3 covers 15 residues. The CDR3 is CASSLRTSGRDTQYF. The CDR3 nucleotides are TGCGCCAGCAGCTTGCGGACTAGCGGGAGAGATACGCAGTATTTT.

The V gene is TRBV7-6, the J gene TRBJ2-4, with a weak D call TRBD2 (6 bases). The V end was cut by 5 bases, the J end by 5 bases, with 16 bases between. The CDR3 spans 15 residues. Germline V gene sequence: CDR1 SGHVS, CDR2 FNYEAQ. CDR3 DNA sequence: TGTGCCAGCAGCCCTGGGACTGGGCTCCAAAACATTCAGTACTTC. It is translated as CASSPGTGLQNIQYF.

This chain links TRBV28 with TRBJ1-1; 12 nucleotides match TRBD1. There are 17 residues in the CDR3. The germline gives CDR1 MDHEN, CDR2 SYDVKM. V was pared by 6 bases and J by 1 base, with 9 bases of the junction left unmatched. The CDR3 loop reads CASRHPGQGAWNTEAFF. CDR3 in DNA: TGTGCCAGCAGACATCCGGGACAGGGGGCTTGGAACACTGAAGCTTTCTTT.

Worth noting for this clone: This same CDR3 is encoded by further DNA sequences in the sample. This rearrangement joins TRBV20-1 to TRBJ1-2; D not resolved. CDR1 and CDR2 from the germline V gene are DFQATT and SNEGSKA (reference sequence). This CDR3 contains 11 residues. The V and J ends lost 6 bases and 0 bases respectively, with 5 bases between them. CDR3 sequence reads: CSARANYGYTF. In DNA, the CDR3 is TGCAGTGCCCGAGCTAACTATGGCTACACCTTC.

The sample holds one count of this clone. The genes are TRBV12-3 or TRBV12-4 and TRBJ1-1; TRBD1 is a possible D gene (5 bases). The CDR3 sequence is 13 residues long. The V and J ends lost 2 bases and 6 bases respectively, with 10 bases between them. This CDR3 reads CASSLPGLPEAFF. In DNA, the CDR3 is TGTGCCAGCAGTTTACCAGGGTTGCCTGAAGCTTTCTTT.

The CDR3: CASSFVTEAFF. CDR3 bases: TGTGCCAGCAGCTTCGTCACTGAAGCTTTCTTT. The chain has TRBV7-8 and TRBJ1-1; D remains ambiguous. Trimming left V 3 bases short and J 4 bases short, with 3 bases between. This CDR3 comprises 11 residues. Germline CDR1 SGHVS, CDR2 FQNEAQ.

The chain is built from TRBV9 and TRBJ2-6; D is unclear. V lost 3 bases and J lost 1, with 5 bases in between. The germline gives CDR1 SGDLS, CDR2 YYNGEE. The CDR3 has 14 amino acids. The CDR3 sequence: CASSGRSGANVLTF. As DNA, the CDR3 is TGTGCCAGCAGCGGGAGATCTGGGGCCAACGTCCTGACTTTC.

The V and J genes are TRBV2 and TRBJ1-1; no definite D call. The length of the CDR3 is 13 residues. Germline-derived CDR1 and CDR2 are SNHLY and FYNNEI. Trimming removed 3 bases from V and 0 bases from J, with 5 bases in between. CDR3 sequence reads: CASSESVNTEAFF. DNA of the CDR3: TGTGCCAGCAGTGAGTCGGTGAACACTGAAGCTTTCTTT.

The chain combines TRBV2 with TRBJ2-1; TRBD2 matches 9 bases. In germline, CDR1 is SNHLY, CDR2 FYNNEI. The CDR3 contains 15 residues. V shed 2 bases, J shed 6 bases, and the junction held 5 bases outside the gene matches. The CDR3 protein is CASSEIAGAPNEQFF. The CDR3 nucleotides read TGTGCCAGCAGTGAAATAGCGGGAGCACCCAATGAGCAGTTCTTC.

The chain carries TRBV4-1 and TRBJ2-7, with 7 positions matching TRBD2. V lost 2 bases, J lost 3 bases, and 16 bases stayed unmatched. Germline V gene data show CDR1 as MGHRA and CDR2 as YSYEKL. This CDR3 has 18 residues. CDR3 bases: TGCGCCAGCAGCCAAATAAGGATGGGCCGGGAGGATTACTACGAGCAGTACTTC. Amino acids: CASSQIRMGREDYYEQYF.

The gene calls are TRBV4-1 and TRBJ2-7; 8 bases align to TRBD1. CDR3 length equals 15 residues. V shed 1 base, J shed 3 bases, and the junction held 5 bases outside the gene matches. Germline V lookup: CDR1 MGHRA, CDR2 YSYEKL. CDR3 nucleotide sequence: TGCGCCAGCAGCCAAGCACCACAGGGGGGCTACGAGCAGTACTTC. Its translation: CASSQAPQGGYEQYF.

The rearrangement uses TRBV19 and TRBJ2-4, with TRBD2 as a possible D gene (5 bases). Germline CDR1 and CDR2: LNHDA and SQIVND (reference sequence). The ends were cut back, 5 bases at V and 4 bases at J, with 12 bases in the middle. The CDR3 contains 14 residues. The CDR3 here is CASSELVVKNIQYF. The CDR3 region has the DNA TGTGCCAGTAGTGAACTAGTCGTTAAAAACATTCAGTACTTC.

The chain links TRBV7-9 to TRBJ2-2; D gene unclear. CDR3 size: 16 residues. Germline V gene lookup returns CDR1 SEHNR and CDR2 FQNEAQ (reference sequence). V dropped 6 bases and J dropped 3 bases, with 17 bases sitting between them. Written as DNA, the CDR3 is TGTGCCAGCAGGCCCGCCCCGACCCGGGACACCGGGGAGCTGTTTTTT. This translates into CASRPAPTRDTGELFF.

V and J are TRBV14 and TRBJ2-7; 8 bases are shared with TRBD1. V was clipped by 7 bases and J by 2 bases; unmatched bases: 7. This CDR3 has 14 amino acids. Germline CDR1 is SGHDN and CDR2 is FVKESK. The CDR3 nucleotides are TGTGCCAGCACCAAGACAGGGGAGCCCTACGAGCAGTACTTC. Translation: CASTKTGEPYEQYF.

The chain links TRBV3-1 (or the pseudogene TRBV3-2) to TRBJ1-1, with TRBD1 matching 9 bases. CDR3 size: 14 residues. Germline trimming cut 2 bases from V and 6 bases from J; bases unmatched to any gene: 4. Germline CDR1 is LGHDT and CDR2 is YNNKEL (reference sequence). The CDR3 bases are TGTGCCAGCAGCCAACCGGGACAGGGTGCTGAAGCTTTCTTT. It encodes CASSQPGQGAEAFF.

The V call is TRBV18, the J call TRBJ1-2; TRBD1 agrees at 9 bases. J gave up 7 bases and V 0 bases, and 3 bases lay outside the gene matches. The CDR3 sequence is 14 residues long. The germline V gene has CDR1 KGHSH and CDR2 LQKENI. As DNA, the CDR3 is TGTGCCAGCTCACCACCGAACAGGGGGCTTGGCTACACCTTC. The encoded protein is CASSPPNRGLGYTF.